This section outlines one T cell receptor (beta chain) sequence together with its context. Germline CDR1 SGDLS, CDR2 YYNGEE. The CDR3 sequence is 14 residues long. The V end was cut by 0 bases, the J end by 7 bases, with 14 bases between. How the authors handled the data: Scientists estimated how many nucleated cells there were by amplifying reference gene primers. TCRdb keeps only in-frame clones here, not all; method: immunoSEQ multiplex PCR. The D gene and trimming were derived from the DNA, and the V and J assignments and clone size from that table. The sample contains 150,000 to 200,000 clones, 80% to 90% of which appear only once. This sample was included in a study of blood T cell repertoires in COVID-19. In the study overall: The study drew acute and convalescent COVID-19 samples from the United States, Italy and Spain. T cells, B-cell-depleted T cells, or PBMCs supplied cDNA or gDNA.

The sequence came from a man in his forties with active or convalescent COVID-19. The chain has TRBV9 and TRBJ2-7, with D tentatively TRBD1 (5 bases). Sequencing used peripheral blood. The CDR3 region is CASSVGSGSGEQYF. CDR3 coding DNA: TGTGCCAGCAGCGTAGGATCAGGGTCTGGAGAGCAGTACTTC.